This TCR beta chain was sequenced for a study of T cell responses to AZD1222 COVID-19 vaccine. Overall study results and limits: Among AZD1222 vaccinees, only six or seven were seropositive at baseline. Mostly white British, mostly female donors; authors suggested clonal diversity may be underestimated. Dominant at 160-218 and 743-854, vaccine-associated CD4 TCRs also spanned spike.

To note about this clone: Its specificity is not known.

Clones were read by immunoSEQ multiplex PCR, and TCRdb kept only the in-frame ones, dropping some. The sample consists of more than 50,000 clones, 75% to 85% of them appearing once. Trimming shortened V by 2 bases and J by 4 bases, and 9 bases separated the two germline ends. Germline CDR1 SNHLY, CDR2 FYNNEI. The CDR3 has 15 residues. Sequenced material: peripheral blood, taken on day 0 of MenACWY control vaccination. This TCR derives from an adult in good health. This chain uses TRBV2 with TRBJ1-6, with D tentatively TRBD1 (5 bases). The CDR3 DNA sequence: TGTGCCAGCAGTGAAAGGACATCGTATAATTCACCCCTCCACTTT. Protein sequence: CASSERTSYNSPLHF.